The 27 T cell receptor beta chains given below trace back to one sample, sequenced in a study of T cell responses to AZD1222 COVID-19 vaccine. Here immunoSEQ multiplex PCR was the method, and the copy in TCRdb shows in-frame clones only, minus some. The repertoire includes 130,000 to 150,000 clones, just over 90% of them detected once, and less than 3.5% sits in the top ten. Sequencing was performed on peripheral blood, taken on day 0 of MenACWY control vaccination. The source of these receptors is an adult in good health.

The chain employs TRBV13 and TRBJ1-1; D unresolved. CDR3 size: 12 residues. V lost 6 bases and J lost 1, with 6 bases in between. CDR1 PRHDT and CDR2 FYEKMQ come from the germline V gene (reference sequence). In DNA, the CDR3 is TGTGCCAGCAGTCGACAGAACACTGAAGCTTTCTTT. Translation gives CASSRQNTEAFF.

V usage is TRBV19 and J usage is TRBJ1-2; TRBD1 matches 9 bases. This CDR3 has 14 amino acids. Germline assignment: CDR1 LNHDA and CDR2 SQIVND (reference sequence). The J segment lost 8 bases and the V segment lost 0 bases, leaving 4 bases of the junction unmatched. CDR3 nucleotides: TGTGCCAGTAGTATAGAACAGGGGGCGCGGGGCTACACCTTC. Its translation: CASSIEQGARGYTF.

The chain recombines TRBV2 with TRBJ2-3, with 7 bases identical to TRBD2. Trimming cost V 4 bases and J 1 base; bases outside gene matches: 2. CDR3 length equals 14 residues. Germline assignment: CDR1 SNHLY and CDR2 FYNNEI. The CDR3 protein is CASSAGGRTDTQYF. DNA of the CDR3: TGTGCCAGCAGTGCGGGGGGACGCACAGATACGCAGTATTTT.

This clone was found once. The rearrangement joins TRBV10-3 to TRBJ1-6; D perhaps matches TRBD1 (6 bases). Germline V gene data show CDR1 as ENHRY and CDR2 as SYGVKD. The CDR3 runs 16 residues. V was pared by 3 bases and J by 6 bases, with 15 bases between. DNA for the CDR3: TGTGCCATCAGTGAAGGGGGGACACCCCGTAATTCACCCCTCCACTTT. Protein product: CAISEGGTPRNSPLHF.

This chain connects TRBV5-1 to TRBJ1-5, with 7 bases matching TRBD1. Trimming took 4 bases from V and 2 from J; bases not matched to a gene: 3. Germline loops: CDR1 SGHRS, CDR2 YFSETQ. The CDR3 has 14 amino acids. In nucleotides, the CDR3 is TGCGCCAGCAGCCCAGGACAGGGCAATCAGCCCCAGCATTTT. Protein sequence: CASSPGQGNQPQHF.

The rearrangement links TRBV6-1 to TRBJ1-1, with no clear D. The germline V gene has CDR1 MNHNS and CDR2 SASEGT. This CDR3 region has 16 residues. V lost 3 bases and J lost 5, with 19 bases in between. The CDR3 region is CASSEMGRVGRTEAFF. The CDR3 bases are TGTGCCAGCAGTGAGATGGGTAGGGTCGGTCGGACTGAAGCTTTCTTT.

This clone was observed once. The chain combines TRBV5-1 with TRBJ1-2, with 10 bases identical to TRBD1. With 4 bases clipped from V and 0 bases from J, the junction kept 15 bases outside the gene matches. The CDR3 has 19 amino acids. Germline lookup yields CDR1 SGHRS and CDR2 YFSETQ. The CDR3 sequence is CASSATPGTGDSANYGYTF. Written as DNA, the CDR3 is TGCGCCAGCAGCGCGACGCCCGGGACAGGGGACTCAGCTAACTATGGCTACACCTTC.

The rearrangement links TRBV29-1 to TRBJ2-1; D is ambiguous. V was shortened by 5 bases and J by 3 bases, with 14 bases between the two germline ends. This CDR3 region has 14 residues. Per the germline V gene, CDR1 is SQVTM and CDR2 is ANQGSEA. The CDR3 DNA sequence: TGCAGCGTTTCCAAAGAACTACGCTACAATGAGCAGTTCTTC. This encodes CSVSKELRYNEQFF.

The chain has TRBV6-4 and TRBJ2-3; D uncertain. CDR1 is MRHNA, CDR2 SNTAGT, per germline. The CDR3 is made up of 15 amino acids. Trimming left V 3 bases short and J 0 bases short, with 10 bases between. The CDR3 coding sequence is TGTGCCAGCAGTGAGCTATCCACTAGCACAGATACGCAGTATTTT. This encodes CASSELSTSTDTQYF.

This chain uses TRBV7-2 with TRBJ1-2, with 9 positions matching TRBD1. Losses at the gene ends were 4 bases for V and 3 bases for J; bases not matched to a gene: 6. This CDR3 spans 15 amino acids. Per the germline V gene, CDR1 is SGHTA and CDR2 is FQGNSA. In nucleotides, the CDR3 is TGTGCCAGCAGCTCGGCCCGGGACAGGGACTATGGCTACACCTTC. This translates into CASSSARDRDYGYTF.

A single count supports this clone. This sequence joins TRBV3-1 (or the pseudogene TRBV3-2) and TRBJ1-2, with D hard to call. The germline V gene encodes CDR1 LGHDT and CDR2 YNNKEL (reference sequence). Trimming stripped 1 base from V and 7 bases from J, with 13 bases between. CDR3 size: 14 residues. CDR3 in DNA: TGTGCCAGCAGCCAAGGAGGAGAGGTGGCTGGCTACACCTTC. It codes for CASSQGGEVAGYTF.

The chain's CDR3 is CASSLNIRGSYNEQFF. In nucleotides, the CDR3 is TGTGCCAGCAGCTTAAATATCAGGGGCTCCTACAATGAGCAGTTCTTC. The chain carries TRBV7-9 and TRBJ2-1, with D possibly matching TRBD1 (6 bases). Trimming stripped 2 bases from V and 0 bases from J, with 11 bases between. Germline V gene sequence: CDR1 SEHNR, CDR2 FQNEAQ (reference sequence). CDR3 size: 16 residues.

The rearrangement uses TRBV27 and TRBJ1-1; D might be TRBD1 (5 bases). CDR1 MNHEY and CDR2 SMNVEV come from the germline V gene (reference sequence). The CDR3 consists of 14 residues. V was shortened by 3 bases and J by 6 bases, with 14 bases between the two germline ends. Here the CDR3 reads CASSLGQGFAEAFF. The CDR3 DNA is TGTGCCAGCAGTTTGGGGCAGGGTTTCGCTGAAGCTTTCTTT.

Only a few counts were recorded for this clone. The J gene is TRBJ1-2, the V gene TRBV3-1 (or the pseudogene TRBV3-2); D is ambiguous. The CDR3 spans 14 residues. Per germline, CDR1 LGHDT and CDR2 YNNKEL (reference sequence). V was pared by 3 bases and J by 6 bases, with 14 bases between. CDR3 in amino acids: CASSHPDRRDGYTF. The CDR3 region has the DNA TGTGCCAGCAGCCACCCCGACCGGCGGGATGGCTACACCTTC.

This sequence joins TRBV28 and TRBJ1-5, with D unclear. V was cut by 5 bases and J by 2 bases, with 13 bases left in between. The length of the CDR3 is 15 residues. Germline V gene sequence: CDR1 MDHEN, CDR2 SYDVKM. The CDR3 nucleotides are TGTGCCAGCAGTCTGCCGAGGGTGGGCAATCAGCCCCAGCATTTT. Protein: CASSLPRVGNQPQHF.

DNA of the CDR3: TGTGCCAGCACACCCCAGTTCGGCACAGATACGCAGTATTTT. Its translation: CASTPQFGTDTQYF. This sequence joins TRBV27 and TRBJ2-3; no clear D. Trimming pared 7 bases from V and 1 base from J, leaving 12 bases between. The CDR3 contains 14 residues. Germline V lookup: CDR1 MNHEY, CDR2 SMNVEV (reference sequence).

Only a few counts were recorded for this clone. V usage is TRBV11-2 and J usage is TRBJ2-7; 8 bases are a match to TRBD1. Per the germline V gene, CDR1 is SGHAT and CDR2 is FQNNGV. CDR3 length: 16 amino acids. V was pared by 1 base and J by 6 bases, with 11 bases of the junction left unmatched. This CDR3 is CASSLVARTGYSEQYF. The CDR3 nucleotides are TGTGCCAGCAGCTTAGTCGCCCGGACAGGGTATTCCGAGCAGTACTTC.

The chain couples TRBV7-2 to TRBJ1-5; D is possibly TRBD1 (6 bases). Germline V gene sequence: CDR1 SGHTA, CDR2 FQGNSA. The V end was cut by 5 bases, the J end by 6 bases, with 17 bases between. The CDR3 length is 15 residues. The CDR3 sequence: CASSAYRDVSQPQHF. In DNA form, the CDR3 reads TGTGCCAGCAGCGCGTACAGGGACGTGAGTCAGCCCCAGCATTTT.

The chain carries TRBV4-1 and TRBJ1-5; D remains ambiguous. The CDR3 sequence is 15 residues long. Trimming shortened V by 0 bases and J by 1 base, and 7 bases separated the two germline ends. CDR1 is MGHRA and CDR2 is YSYEKL in the germline V gene. The CDR3 spells CASSQERGSNQPQHF. Written as DNA, the CDR3 is TGCGCCAGCAGCCAAGAGAGAGGAAGCAATCAGCCCCAGCATTTT.

This sequence joins TRBV6-6 and TRBJ2-1; TRBD2 matches 12 bases. This CDR3 contains 17 residues. Germline V CDR1 and CDR2: MNHNY, SVGAGI (reference sequence). V was pared by 5 bases and J by 6 bases, with 11 bases of the junction left unmatched. The CDR3 DNA reads as TGTGCCAGCAGTCCACGACTAGCGGGGGCCGAATCCAATGAGCAGTTCTTC. Translation: CASSPRLAGAESNEQFF.

The chain links TRBV5-1 to TRBJ1-4; 7 bases map to TRBD1. J gave up 0 bases and V 3 bases, and 5 bases lay outside the gene matches. CDR1 is SGHRS, CDR2 YFSETQ, per germline. The CDR3 has 16 residues. CDR3 amino acids: CASSYQGGATNEKLFF. Here the CDR3 DNA reads TGCGCCAGCAGCTACCAGGGGGGGGCAACTAATGAAAAACTGTTTTTT. Filled out from reference TRBV5-1 and TRBJ1-4, the complete variable domain reads KAGVTQTPRYLIKTRGQQVTLSCSPISGHRSVSWYQQTPGQGLQFLFEYFSETQRNKGNFPGRFSGRQFSNSRSEMNVSTLELGDSALYLCASSYQGGATNEKLFFGSGTQLSVL.

The rearrangement uses TRBV19 and TRBJ2-7, with 8 nucleotides matching TRBD1. The germline V gene has CDR1 LNHDA and CDR2 SQIVND (reference sequence). The CDR3 loop spans 15 amino acids. The ends lost 5 bases at V and 3 bases at J; junction bases unmatched: 9. The CDR3 loop reads CASSPLDRDRYEQYF. Here the CDR3 DNA reads TGTGCCAGTAGTCCGTTGGACAGGGACCGCTACGAGCAGTACTTC.

The chain links TRBV5-4 to TRBJ1-2, with 8 bases lining up with TRBD1. The CDR3 sequence is 13 residues long. The germline CDR1 and CDR2 sequences are SGHNT and YYREEE (reference sequence). With V trimmed by 4 bases and J by 3 bases, 2 bases remained unmatched. The CDR3 here is CASSPDRDYGYTF. CDR3 sequence (DNA): TGTGCCAGCAGCCCGGACAGGGACTATGGCTACACCTTC.

V and J are TRBV7-2 and TRBJ1-6; perhaps TRBD1 as D (5 bases). The CDR3 has 14 residues. Per germline, CDR1 SGHTA and CDR2 FQGNSA. V lost 5 bases, J lost 7 bases, and 12 bases lay in between. The chain's CDR3 is CASSPQWGNSPLHF. The CDR3 DNA reads as TGTGCCAGCAGCCCCCAGTGGGGCAATTCACCCCTCCACTTT.

The V and J genes are TRBV4-2 and TRBJ1-1; D not certain. Germline assignment: CDR1 LGHNA and CDR2 YNFKEQ. The CDR3 is 14 amino acids. V was cut by 0 bases and J by 5 bases, with 10 bases left in between. CDR3 sequence reads: CASSQDWTGTEAFF. The DNA for the CDR3 is TGTGCCAGCAGCCAAGATTGGACCGGGACTGAAGCTTTCTTT.

This chain links TRBV27 with TRBJ2-2, with 7 bases aligning to TRBD1. V shed 4 bases, J shed 5 bases, and the junction held 10 bases outside the gene matches. The CDR3 sequence is 16 residues long. The germline V gene encodes CDR1 MNHEY and CDR2 SMNVEV (reference sequence). The CDR3 reads CASSSPGGVLTGELFF. DNA for the CDR3: TGTGCCAGCAGTTCTCCAGGGGGTGTTCTGACCGGGGAGCTGTTTTTT.

The chain is built from TRBV5-4 and TRBJ2-4; D unclear. V was trimmed by 4 bases and J by 3 bases, leaving 17 bases between them. CDR1 and CDR2 (germline): SGHNT, YYREEE (reference sequence). The length of the CDR3 is 16 residues. The CDR3, as DNA: TGTGCCAGCAGCCGCCGAGAGTTTTTAGGCAAAAACATTCAGTACTTC. It is translated as CASSRREFLGKNIQYF. Drawing the rest from reference TRBV5-4 and TRBJ2-4, the complete variable domain is ETGVTQSPTHLIKTRGQQVTLRCSSQSGHNTVSWYQQALGQGPQFIFQYYREEENGRGNFPPRFSGLQFPNYSSELNVNALELDDSALYLCASSRREFLGKNIQYFGAGTRLSVL.